This T cell receptor beta chain was retrieved from a study of monozygotic twins with inflammatory bowel disease. Findings of the study overall: The data gave no support to a single strong IBD-associated signal or clonotype. Versus healthy twins, IBD patients showed fewer clonotypes shared with others, especially with disease activity. Repertoire similarity did not differ between concordant and discordant twins, perhaps due to limited power.

Regarding this clonotype: Its antigen is undetermined.

The germline V gene encodes CDR1 DFQATT and CDR2 SNEGSKA (reference sequence). This CDR3 region has 15 residues. TCRdb processed the 5' RACE reads again and assigns one entry to each CDR3 protein, with no DNA. Here the sample table reports some 200,000 distinct CDR3 sequences. The rearrangement uses TRBV20-1 and TRBJ1-4. This receptor was taken from a human donor with ulcerative colitis or Crohn's disease, or a healthy co-twin of an affected twin (not recorded which). Sample: blood. The CDR3 protein is CSARQQTATNEKLFF.